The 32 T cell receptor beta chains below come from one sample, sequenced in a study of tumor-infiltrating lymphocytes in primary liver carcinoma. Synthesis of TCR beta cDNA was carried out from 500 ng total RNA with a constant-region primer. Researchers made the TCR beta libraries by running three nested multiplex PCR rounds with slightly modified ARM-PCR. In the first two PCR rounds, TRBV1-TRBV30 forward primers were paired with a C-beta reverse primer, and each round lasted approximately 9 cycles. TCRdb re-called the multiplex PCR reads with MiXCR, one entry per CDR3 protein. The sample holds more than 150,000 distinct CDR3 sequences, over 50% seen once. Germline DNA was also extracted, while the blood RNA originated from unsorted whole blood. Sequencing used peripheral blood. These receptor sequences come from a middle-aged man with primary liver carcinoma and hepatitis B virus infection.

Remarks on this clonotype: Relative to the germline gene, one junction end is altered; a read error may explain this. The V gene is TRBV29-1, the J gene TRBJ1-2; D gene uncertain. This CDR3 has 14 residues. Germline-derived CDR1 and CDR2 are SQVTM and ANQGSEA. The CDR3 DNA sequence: TGCAGGGTTGAAGATCGGGCAGCGAGGCGCGGATACACCTTC. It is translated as CRVEDRAARRGYTF.

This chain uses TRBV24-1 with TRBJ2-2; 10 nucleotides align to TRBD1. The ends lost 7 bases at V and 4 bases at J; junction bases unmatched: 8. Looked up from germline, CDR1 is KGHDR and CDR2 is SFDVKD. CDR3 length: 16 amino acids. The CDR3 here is CATRGTGAPGTGELFF. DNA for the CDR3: TGTGCCACCAGGGGGACAGGGGCGCCCGGCACCGGGGAGCTGTTTTTT.

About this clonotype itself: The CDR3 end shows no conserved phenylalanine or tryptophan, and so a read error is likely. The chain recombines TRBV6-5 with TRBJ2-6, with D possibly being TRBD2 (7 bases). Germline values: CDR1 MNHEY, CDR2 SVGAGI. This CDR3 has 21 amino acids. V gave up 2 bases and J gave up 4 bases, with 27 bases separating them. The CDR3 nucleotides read TGTGCCAGCAGTTACGATTCGGGGGGCGCTTCCCTGGGCTCCGGGGCCAACGTCCTGACTTTA. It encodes CASSYDSGGASLGSGANVLTL.

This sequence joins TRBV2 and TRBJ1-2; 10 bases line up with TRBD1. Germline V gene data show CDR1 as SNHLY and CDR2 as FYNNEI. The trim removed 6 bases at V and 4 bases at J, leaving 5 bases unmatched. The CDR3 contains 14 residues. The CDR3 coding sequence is TGTGCCAGCAGATCCGGACAGGGGGGCTATGGCTACACCTTC. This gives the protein CASRSGQGGYGYTF.

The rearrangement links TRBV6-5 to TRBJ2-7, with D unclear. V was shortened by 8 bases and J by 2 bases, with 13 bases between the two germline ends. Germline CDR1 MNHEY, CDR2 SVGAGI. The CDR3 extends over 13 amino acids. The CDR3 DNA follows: TGTGCCAGCGGCAAGACACTTACCTACGAGCAGTACTTC. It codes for CASGKTLTYEQYF.

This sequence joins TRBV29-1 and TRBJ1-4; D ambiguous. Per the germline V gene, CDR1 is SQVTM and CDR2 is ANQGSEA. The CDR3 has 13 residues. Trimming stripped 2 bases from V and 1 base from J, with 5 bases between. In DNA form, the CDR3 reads TGCAGCGTTGAAATTGGAACTAATGAAAAACTGTTTTTT. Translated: CSVEIGTNEKLFF.

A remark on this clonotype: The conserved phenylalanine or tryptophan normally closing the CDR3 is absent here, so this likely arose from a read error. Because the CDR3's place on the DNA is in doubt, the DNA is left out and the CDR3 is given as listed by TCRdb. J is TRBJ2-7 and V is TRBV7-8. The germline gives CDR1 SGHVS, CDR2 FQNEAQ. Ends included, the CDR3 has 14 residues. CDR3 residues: CASNLEISSYEQYL.

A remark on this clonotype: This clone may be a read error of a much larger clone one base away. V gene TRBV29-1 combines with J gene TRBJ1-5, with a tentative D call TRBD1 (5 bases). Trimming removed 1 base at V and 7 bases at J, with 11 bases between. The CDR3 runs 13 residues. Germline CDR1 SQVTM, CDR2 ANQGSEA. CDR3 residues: CSVEAGEGQPQHF. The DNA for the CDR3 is TGCAGCGTTGAAGCTGGCGAGGGGCAGCCCCAGCATTTT. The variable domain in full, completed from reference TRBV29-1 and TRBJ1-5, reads SAVISQKPSRDICQRGTSLTIQCQVDSQVTMMFWYRQQPGQSLTLIATANQGSEATYESGFVIDKFPISRPNLTFSTLTVSNMSPEDSSIYLCSVEAGEGQPQHFGDGTRLSIL.

The CDR3 here is CASSLAPPGSGANVLTF. The CDR3 nucleotides read TGTGCCAGCAGCTTGGCCCCCCCGGGCTCTGGGGCCAACGTCCTGACTTTC. The genes are TRBV5-5 and TRBJ2-6; D not resolved. The V end lost 0 bases, the J end lost 0 bases, and 10 bases lay between the germline ends. The CDR3 runs 17 residues. CDR1 and CDR2 from the germline V gene are SGHKS and YYEKEE (reference sequence).

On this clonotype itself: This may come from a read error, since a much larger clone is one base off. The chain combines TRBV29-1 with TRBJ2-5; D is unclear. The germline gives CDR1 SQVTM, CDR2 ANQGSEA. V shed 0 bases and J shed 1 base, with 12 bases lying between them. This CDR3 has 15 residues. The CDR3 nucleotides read TGCAGCGTTGAAGAATACGGCAGCATCCAAGAGACCCAGTACTTC. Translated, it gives CSVEEYGSIQETQYF.

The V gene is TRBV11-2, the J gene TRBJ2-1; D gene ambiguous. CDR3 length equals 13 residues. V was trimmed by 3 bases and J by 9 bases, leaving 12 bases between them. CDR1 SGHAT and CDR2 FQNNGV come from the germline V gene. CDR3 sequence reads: CASSFLTQSEQFF. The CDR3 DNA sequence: TGTGCCAGCAGCTTCCTCACGCAAAGTGAGCAGTTCTTC.

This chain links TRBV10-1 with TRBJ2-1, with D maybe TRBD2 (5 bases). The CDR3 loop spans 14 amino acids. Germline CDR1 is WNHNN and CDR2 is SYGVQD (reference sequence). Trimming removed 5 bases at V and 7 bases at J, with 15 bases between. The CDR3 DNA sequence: TGCGCCAGCAGTCAGGAGGCTAAGGGAAATGAGCAGTTCTTC. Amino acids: CASSQEAKGNEQFF.

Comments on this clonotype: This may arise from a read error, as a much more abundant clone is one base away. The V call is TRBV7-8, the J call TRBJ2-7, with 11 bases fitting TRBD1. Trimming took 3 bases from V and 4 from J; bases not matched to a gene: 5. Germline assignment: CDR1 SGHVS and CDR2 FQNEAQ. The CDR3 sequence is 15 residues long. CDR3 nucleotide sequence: TGTGCCAGCAGCTTGGGACAGGGGGTTCAGTACGAGCAGTACTTC. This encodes CASSLGQGVQYEQYF.

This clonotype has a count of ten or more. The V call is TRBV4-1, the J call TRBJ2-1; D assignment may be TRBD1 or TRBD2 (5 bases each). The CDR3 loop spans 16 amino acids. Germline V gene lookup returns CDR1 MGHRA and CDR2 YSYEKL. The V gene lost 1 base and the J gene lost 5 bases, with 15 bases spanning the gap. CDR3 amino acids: CASSQGKGRPNNEQFF. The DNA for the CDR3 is TGCGCCAGCAGCCAAGGGAAGGGACGACCAAACAATGAGCAGTTCTTC.

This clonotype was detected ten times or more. CDR3 nucleotides: TGCAGCGTTCGAGTAGGGAACACTGAAGCTTTCTTT. Its protein is CSVRVGNTEAFF. The rearrangement joins TRBV29-1 to TRBJ1-1, with D unclear. Deletions cut 5 bases from V and 1 base from J, with 8 bases between. This CDR3 region has 12 residues. Per germline, CDR1 SQVTM and CDR2 ANQGSEA.

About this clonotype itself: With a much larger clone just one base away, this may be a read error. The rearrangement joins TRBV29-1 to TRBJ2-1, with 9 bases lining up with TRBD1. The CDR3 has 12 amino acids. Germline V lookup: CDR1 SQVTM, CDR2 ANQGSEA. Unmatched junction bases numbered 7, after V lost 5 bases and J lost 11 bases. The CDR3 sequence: CSVLDRGYKQFF. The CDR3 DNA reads TGCAGCGTTTTGGACAGGGGCTACAAGCAGTTCTTC.

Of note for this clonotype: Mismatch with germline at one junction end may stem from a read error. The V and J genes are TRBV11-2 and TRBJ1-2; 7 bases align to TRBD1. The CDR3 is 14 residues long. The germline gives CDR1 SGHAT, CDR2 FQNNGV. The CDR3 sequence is CVSNPADRDYGYTF. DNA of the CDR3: TGTGTCAGCAACCCAGCCGACAGGGACTATGGCTACACCTTC. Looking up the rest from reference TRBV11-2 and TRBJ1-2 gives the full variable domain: EAGVAQSPRYKIIEKRQSVAFWCNPISGHATLYWYQQILGQGPKLLIQFQNNGVVDDSQLPKDRFSAERLKGVDSTLKIQPAKLEDSAVYLCVSNPADRDYGYTFGSGTRLTVV.

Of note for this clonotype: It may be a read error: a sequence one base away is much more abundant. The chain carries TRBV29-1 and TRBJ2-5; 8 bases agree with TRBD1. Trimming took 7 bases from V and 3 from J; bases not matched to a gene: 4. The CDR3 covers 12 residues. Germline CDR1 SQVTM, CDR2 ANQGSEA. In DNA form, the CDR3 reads TGCAGCGCCGAGGACAGGGAAGAGACCCAGTACTTC. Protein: CSAEDREETQYF.

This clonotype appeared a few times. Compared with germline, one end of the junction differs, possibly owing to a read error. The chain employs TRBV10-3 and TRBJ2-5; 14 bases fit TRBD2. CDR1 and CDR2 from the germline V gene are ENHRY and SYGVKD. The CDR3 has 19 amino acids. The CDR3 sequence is CAISESSTSGRADWETQHF. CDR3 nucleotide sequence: TGTGCCATCAGTGAGTCGTCGACTAGCGGGAGGGCCGATTGGGAGACCCAGCACTTC.

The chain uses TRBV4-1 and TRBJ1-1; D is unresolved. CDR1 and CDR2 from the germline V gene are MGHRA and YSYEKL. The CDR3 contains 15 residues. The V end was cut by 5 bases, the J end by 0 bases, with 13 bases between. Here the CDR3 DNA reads TGCGCCAGCAGCTACCCGCAGAGATTGAACACTGAAGCTTTCTTT. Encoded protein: CASSYPQRLNTEAFF.

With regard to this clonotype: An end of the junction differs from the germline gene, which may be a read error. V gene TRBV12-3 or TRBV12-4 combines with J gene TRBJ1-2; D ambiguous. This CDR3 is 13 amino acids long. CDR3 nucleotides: TGTGCCAGCAGTAAAGAACGGAAGGCCGGCTACACGTTC. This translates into CASSKERKAGYTF.

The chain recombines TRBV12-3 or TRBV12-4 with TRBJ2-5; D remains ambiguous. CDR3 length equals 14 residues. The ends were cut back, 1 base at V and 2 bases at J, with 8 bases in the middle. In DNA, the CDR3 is TGTGCCAGCAGTTTAGTGGACCATCAAGAGACCCAGTACTTC. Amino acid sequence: CASSLVDHQETQYF.

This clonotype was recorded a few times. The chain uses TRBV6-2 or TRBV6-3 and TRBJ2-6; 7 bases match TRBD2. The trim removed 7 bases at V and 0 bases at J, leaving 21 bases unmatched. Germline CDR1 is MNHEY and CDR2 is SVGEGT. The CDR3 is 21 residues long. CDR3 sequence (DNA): TGTGCCAGCACCCCCAGGAGACGTGGGTCTAGCGGCGCCTCTGGGGCCAACGTCCTGACTTTC. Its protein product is CASTPRRRGSSGASGANVLTF.

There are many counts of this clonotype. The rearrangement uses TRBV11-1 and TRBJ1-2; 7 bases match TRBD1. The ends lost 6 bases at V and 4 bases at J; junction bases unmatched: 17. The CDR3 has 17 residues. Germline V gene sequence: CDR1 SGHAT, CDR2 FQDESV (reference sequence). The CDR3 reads CASSPTTGQTSFYGYTF. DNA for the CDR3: TGTGCCAGCAGTCCTACAACGGGACAGACGTCCTTCTATGGCTACACCTTC.

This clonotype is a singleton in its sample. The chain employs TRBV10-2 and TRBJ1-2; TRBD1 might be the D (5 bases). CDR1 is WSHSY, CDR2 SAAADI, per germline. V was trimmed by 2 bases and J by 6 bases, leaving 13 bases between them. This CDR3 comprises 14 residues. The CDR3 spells CASSEPSGANGYTF. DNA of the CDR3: TGCGCCAGCAGTGAGCCGAGTGGGGCTAATGGCTACACCTTC.

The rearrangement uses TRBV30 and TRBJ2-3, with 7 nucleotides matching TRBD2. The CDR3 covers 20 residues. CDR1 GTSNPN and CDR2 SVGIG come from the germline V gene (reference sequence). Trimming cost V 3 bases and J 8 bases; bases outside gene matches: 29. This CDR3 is CAWSPQLGSGLPVSPVTQYF. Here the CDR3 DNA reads TGTGCCTGGAGCCCCCAACTGGGTAGCGGGTTGCCCGTTTCCCCAGTTACGCAGTATTTT.

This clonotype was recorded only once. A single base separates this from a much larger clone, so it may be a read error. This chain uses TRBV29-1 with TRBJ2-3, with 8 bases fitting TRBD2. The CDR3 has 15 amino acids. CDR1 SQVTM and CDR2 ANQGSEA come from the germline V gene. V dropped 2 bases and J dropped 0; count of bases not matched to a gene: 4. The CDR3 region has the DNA TGCAGCGTTGAAAGTAGCGGGATTAGCACAGATACGCAGTATTTT. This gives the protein CSVESSGISTDTQYF.

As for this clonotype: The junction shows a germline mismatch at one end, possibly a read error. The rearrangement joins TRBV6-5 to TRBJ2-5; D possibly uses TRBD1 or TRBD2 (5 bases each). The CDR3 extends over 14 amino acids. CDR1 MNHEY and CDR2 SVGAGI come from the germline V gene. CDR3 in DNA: TGTGCCGGCAGTTATGTGGGGGAGAAAGAGACCCAGTACTTC. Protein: CAGSYVGEKETQYF.

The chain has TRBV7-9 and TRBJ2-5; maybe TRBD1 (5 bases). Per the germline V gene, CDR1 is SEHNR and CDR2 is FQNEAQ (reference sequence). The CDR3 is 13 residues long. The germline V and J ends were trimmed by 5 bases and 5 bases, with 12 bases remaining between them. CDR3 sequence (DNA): TGTGCCAGCAGCCTAGACAGCTCGGAGACCCAGTACTTC. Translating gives CASSLDSSETQYF.

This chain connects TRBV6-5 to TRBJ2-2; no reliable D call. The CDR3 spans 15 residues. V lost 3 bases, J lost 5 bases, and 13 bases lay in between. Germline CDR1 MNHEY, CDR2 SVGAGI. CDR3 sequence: CASSYKPRVTGELFF. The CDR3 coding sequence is TGTGCCAGCAGTTATAAGCCAAGGGTAACCGGGGAGCTGTTTTTT.

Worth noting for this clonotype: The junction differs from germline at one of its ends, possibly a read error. The CDR3 coding sequence is TGTGCCAGCCAGCTTGAAATCAGGGGGCGGACCGGGGGGCTGTTTTTT. Translating it yields CASQLEIRGRTGGLFF. The chain combines TRBV5-4 with TRBJ2-2, with TRBD1 matching 8 bases. CDR1 and CDR2 (germline): SGHNT, YYREEE (reference sequence). The CDR3 extends over 16 amino acids.

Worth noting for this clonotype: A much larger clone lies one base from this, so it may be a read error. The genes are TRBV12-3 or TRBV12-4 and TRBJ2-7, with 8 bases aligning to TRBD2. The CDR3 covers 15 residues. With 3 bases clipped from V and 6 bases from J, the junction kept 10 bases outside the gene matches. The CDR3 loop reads CASSFGSGTPPEQYF. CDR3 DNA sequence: TGTGCCAGCAGTTTTGGTAGCGGGACGCCCCCCGAGCAGTACTTC.